The source of this TCR beta chain is a study of regulatory T cells in long-lasting Graves disease. Sequencing libraries for TCR beta were prepared with iRepertoire HTBI primers and Arm-PCR of CDR3 regions. TCRdb called the multiplex PCR reads again in MiXCR, with one record for every CDR3 protein. In the table there are over 400,000 distinct CDR3 sequences, around 13% of which are singletons. The germline V gene has CDR1 KGHSH and CDR2 LQKENI. V gave up 6 bases and J gave up 8 bases, with 14 bases separating them. The CDR3 length is 13 residues. The time point was: newly diagnosed GD, antithyroid drugs for less than 3 months. Scientists built the TCR library using RNA that was extracted from PBMCs. These same records also appear under a second study, on T cells in Graves' hyperthyroidism and ophthalmopathy. That source notes: Carried out on the TCR CDR3, a first-round RT-PCR used the HTBI primer set. From stable hyperthyroidism, ophthalmopathy was set apart by a 13 V-J model.

The sequenced sample was peripheral blood mononuclear cells (PBMCs), obtained at new diagnosis, from a patient treated with antithyroid drugs. This rearrangement joins TRBV18 to TRBJ1-3, with D possibly being TRBD1 (5 bases). The clonotype was recovered from a woman aged 50 to 60 with Graves disease. This chain's CDR3 is CASSIQAEDTIYF. CDR3 sequence (DNA): TGTGCCAGCTCGATACAGGCGGAGGACACCATATATTTT.